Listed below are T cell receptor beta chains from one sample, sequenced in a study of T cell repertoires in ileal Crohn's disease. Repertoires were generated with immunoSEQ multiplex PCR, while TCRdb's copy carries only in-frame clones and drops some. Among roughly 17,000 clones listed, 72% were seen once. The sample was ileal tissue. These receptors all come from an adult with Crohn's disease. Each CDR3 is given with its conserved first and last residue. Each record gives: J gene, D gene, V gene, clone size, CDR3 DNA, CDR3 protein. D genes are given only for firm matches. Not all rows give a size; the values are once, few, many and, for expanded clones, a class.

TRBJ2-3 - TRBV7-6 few TGTGCCAGCACGGGCCACCAAGGGGCCACAGATACGCAGTATTTT CASTGHQGATDTQYF
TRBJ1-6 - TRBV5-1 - TGCGCCAGCAGCTCCCCGGGGGAGGGCTCGGTATATAATTCACCCCTCCACTTT CASSSPGEGSVYNSPLHF
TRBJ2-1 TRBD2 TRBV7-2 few TGTGCCAGCAGCTCGGGACTAGCGGTCCTCAAGCAGTTCTTC CASSSGLAVLKQFF
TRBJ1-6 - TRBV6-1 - TGTGCCAGCAGCTCTTCCGCGACAGGTGGTACCCCCCTCCACTTT CASSSSATGGTPLHF
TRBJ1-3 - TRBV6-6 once TGTGCCAGCAGTTACTCAGGGGTCTCTGGAAACACCATATATTTT CASSYSGVSGNTIYF
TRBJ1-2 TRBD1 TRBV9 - TGTGCCAGCAGCCTCCGTCGACAGGGGGGCAACTATGGCTACACCTTC CASSLRRQGGNYGYTF
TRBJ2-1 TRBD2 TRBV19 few TGTGCCAGTAGTAATGGACTAGCGGGCATATATGAGCAGTTCTTC CASSNGLAGIYEQFF
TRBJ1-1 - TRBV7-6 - TGTGCCAGCAGCCAAACAAAGAACACTGAAGCTTTCTTT CASSQTKNTEAFF
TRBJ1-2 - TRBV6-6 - TGTGCCAGCAGAACAGGGTCTGGCTATGGCTACACCTTC CASRTGSGYGYTF
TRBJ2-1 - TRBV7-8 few TGTGCCAGCAGCTTAGCGCTCATAGCGGATCCTTTCAATGAGCAGTTCTTC CASSLALIADPFNEQFF
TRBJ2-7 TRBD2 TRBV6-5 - TGTGCCAGCGGCCCCGAGGGAGGGCCTGACGAGCAGTACTTC CASGPEGGPDEQYF
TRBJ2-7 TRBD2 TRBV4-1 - TGCGCCAGCAGCCTGTTAGCGGGGGGGCGCTACGAGCAGTACTTC CASSLLAGGRYEQYF
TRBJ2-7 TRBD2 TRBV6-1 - TGTGCCAGCAGGGGGGGGATGCCGGGTGGCGAGCAGTACTTC CASRGGMPGGEQYF
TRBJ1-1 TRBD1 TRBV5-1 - TGCGCCAGCAGCTCGGGACAGTGGAACACTGAAGCTTTCTTT CASSSGQWNTEAFF
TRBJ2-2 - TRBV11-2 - TGTGCCAGCAGCTCGGGGACGAACACCGGGGAGCTGTTTTTT CASSSGTNTGELFF
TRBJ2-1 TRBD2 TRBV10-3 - TGTGCCATCAGTGGGACTAGCGGGGTAGGCGGACTCAATGAGCAGTTCTTC CAISGTSGVGGLNEQFF
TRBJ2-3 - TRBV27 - TGTGCCAGCAGTTTCGCGGGTTCAGATACGCAGTATTTT CASSFAGSDTQYF
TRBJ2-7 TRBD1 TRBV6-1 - TGTGCCAGCAGTGAAGTCAGGACAGGGGGCGGCGAGCAGTACTTC CASSEVRTGGGEQYF
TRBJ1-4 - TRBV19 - TGTGCCAGTTCGGACGGACATAATGAAAAACTGTTTTTT CASSDGHNEKLFF
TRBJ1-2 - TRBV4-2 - TGTGCCAGCAGCCAAGACGGCGCAGGGTTCGGCTACACCTTC CASSQDGAGFGYTF
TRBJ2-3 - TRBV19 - TGTGCCAGTAGTGCCTTTAGAGGGGGAGATGTGGGTACGCAGTATTTT CASSAFRGGDVGTQYF
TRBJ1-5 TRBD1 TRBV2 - TGTGCCAGCACCGAAACAGGGGTTAACAATCAGCCCCAGCATTTT CASTETGVNNQPQHF
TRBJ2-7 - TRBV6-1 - TGTGCCAGCGAGGGCAGCCTATCCCCCTACGAGCAGTACTTC CASEGSLSPYEQYF
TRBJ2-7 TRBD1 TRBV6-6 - TGTGCCAGCAGTTATTCCGGGACAGGGTTTGCCTACGAGCAGTACTTC CASSYSGTGFAYEQYF
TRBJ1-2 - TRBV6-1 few TGTGCCAGCAGTGAAAGACAGTTCTATGGCTACACCTTC CASSERQFYGYTF
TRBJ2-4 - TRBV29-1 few TGCAGCGGGTGGGAGGCAGCCAAAAACATTCAGTACTTC CSGWEAAKNIQYF
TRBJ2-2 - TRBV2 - TGTGCCAGCCGGATTCGGGTAAACACCGGGGAGCTGTTTTTT CASRIRVNTGELFF
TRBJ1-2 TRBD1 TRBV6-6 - TGTGCCAGCAGGGACAGGCCGGACCATAACTATGGCTACACCTTC CASRDRPDHNYGYTF
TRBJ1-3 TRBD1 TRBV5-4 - TGTGCCAGCAGCCCAGGGGGGCCCGGAAACACCATATATTTT CASSPGGPGNTIYF
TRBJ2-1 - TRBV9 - TGTGCCAGCAGCGTAGACCCCGCAGCATCCCTGAGGAATGAGCAGTTCTTC CASSVDPAASLRNEQFF
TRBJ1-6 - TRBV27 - TGTGCCACCCGAGGCTCGGGGGGAGGATCACCCCTCCACTTT CATRGSGGGSPLHF
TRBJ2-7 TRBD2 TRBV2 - TGTGCCAGCAGTGGACTAGCGGGGTCCTACGAGCAGTACTTC CASSGLAGSYEQYF
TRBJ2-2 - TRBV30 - TGTGCCTGGAGTGCCAGGGTTACCGGGGAGCTGTTTTTT CAWSARVTGELFF
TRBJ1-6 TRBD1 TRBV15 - TGTGCCACCAGCAGAGGCCGGGACAGGGGGTCACCCCTCCACTTT CATSRGRDRGSPLHF
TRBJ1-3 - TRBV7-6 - TGTGCCAGCAGTTTAATACAGGGTACCTCTGGAAACACCATATATTTT CASSLIQGTSGNTIYF
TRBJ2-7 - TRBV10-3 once TGTGCCATACAGTCTTCCGGCGAGCAGTACTTC CAIQSSGEQYF
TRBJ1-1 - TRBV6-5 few TGTGCCAGCAGACCGGGACACCTGAACACTGAAGCTTTCTTT CASRPGHLNTEAFF
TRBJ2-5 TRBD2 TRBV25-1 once TGTGCCAGCAGTGGAGGGCGCTGGGGGGGAGAGACCCAGTACTTC CASSGGRWGGETQYF
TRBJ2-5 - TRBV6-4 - TGTGCCAGCAGTGACTTTATATTGGAGGCCCAAGAGACCCAGTACTTC CASSDFILEAQETQYF
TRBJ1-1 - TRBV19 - TGTGCCAGTAGTATTATGGCAGGGCGAGCTTTCTTT CASSIMAGRAFF
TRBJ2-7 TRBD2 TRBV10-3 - TGTGCCATCAGTATAGCGGGAGGGAGGTACGAGCAGTACTTC CAISIAGGRYEQYF
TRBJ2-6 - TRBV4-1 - TGCGCCAGCAGCCGAGGGGGTTCTGGGGCCAACGTCCTGACTTTC CASSRGGSGANVLTF
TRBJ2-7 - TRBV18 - TGTGCCAGCTCCCCCCTACTTTCGCCCCAGCGGGAGCAGTACTTC CASSPLLSPQREQYF
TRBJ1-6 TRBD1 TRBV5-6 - TGTGCCAGCAGCCACGAGGGGGCTAGGTCACCCCTCCACTTT CASSHEGARSPLHF
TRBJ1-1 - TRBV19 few TGTGCCAGTAGTATAGGAAGCATCCCCGGAGCTGAAGCTTTCTTT CASSIGSIPGAEAFF
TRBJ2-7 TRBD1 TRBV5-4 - TGTGCCAGCAGCGGGACAGGGCCCTACGAGCAGTACTTC CASSGTGPYEQYF
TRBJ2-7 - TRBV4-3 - TGCGCCAGCAGCCAACGAATGATGTACGAGCAGTACTTC CASSQRMMYEQYF
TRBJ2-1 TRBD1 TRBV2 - TGTGCCAGCAGTGGTTGGGGACAGGGCAACAATGAGCAGTTCTTC CASSGWGQGNNEQFF
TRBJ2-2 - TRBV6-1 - TGTGCCAGCAGTGTAGGGACTACCGGGGAGCTGTTTTTT CASSVGTTGELFF
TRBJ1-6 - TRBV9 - TGTGCCAGCAGCGCGGCGGCGAGCTCCTATAATTCACCCCTCCACTTT CASSAAASSYNSPLHF
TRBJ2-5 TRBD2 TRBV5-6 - TGTGCCAGCAGCGCCGGGGGGACGGGGGGGCCTGGGGAGACCCAGTACTTC CASSAGGTGGPGETQYF
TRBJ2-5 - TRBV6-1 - TGTGCCAGCAGTGAAAGGCGACCGGAGGAGACCCAGTACTTC CASSERRPEETQYF
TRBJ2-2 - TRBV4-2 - TGTGCCAGCAGCCAAGAAGGGTGGGGAGGGGGGCCCGGAACCGGGGAGCTGTTTTTT CASSQEGWGGGPGTGELFF
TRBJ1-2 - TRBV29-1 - TGCAGCGTGGCTCTTGATGGCTACACCTTC CSVALDGYTF